This record covers a single T cell receptor beta chain. Its specificity is not known. This specimen comes from a study of vaccination effects on CD4 cells after COVID-19. Only in-frame clones appear in the TCRdb table, and some are missing; sequencing was by immunoSEQ multiplex PCR. In the table there are tens of thousands of clones, 70% to 85% of which are singletons. This CDR3 contains 14 residues. The germline CDR1 and CDR2 sequences are KGHSH and LQKENI. With 1 base removed from V and 0 bases from J, the gap between germline ends came to 4 bases. Sequencing was preceded by expansion of antigen-specific CD4+ T cells with viral peptide pools in the ViraFEST assay. When around 10 days of culture had elapsed, CD4+ T cells were isolated. Each vaccine recipient was nucleocapsid antibody negative and had no prior SARS-CoV-2 infection. Half the medium was replaced with IL-2 medium on days 3 and 7.

The rearrangement uses TRBV18 and TRBJ1-3; no clear D. The sample was CD4+ T cells from PBMCs cultured with HCoV-OC43 spike peptides, taken before COVID-19 vaccination. The subset denotes: HCoV-OC43 spike overlapping peptide pool stimulation. The receptor comes from a human donor who received a COVID-19 vaccine. CDR3 sequence: CASSPQVSGNTIYF. The CDR3 DNA reads as TGTGCCAGCTCACCACAGGTCTCTGGAAACACCATATATTTT. The full variable domain, rest sourced from reference TRBV18 and TRBJ1-3, is NAGVMQNPRHLVRRRGQEARLRCSPMKGHSHVYWYRQLPEEGLKFMVYLQKENIIDESGMPKERFSAEFPKEGPSILRIQQVVRGDSAAYFCASSPQVSGNTIYFGEGSWLTVV.